This entry lists 16 T cell receptor beta chains sequenced from one sample in a study of blood T cell repertoires in COVID-19. Some clones are missing from TCRdb's copy, which holds only in-frame ones; the method was immunoSEQ multiplex PCR. The data hold around 200,000 clones, with less than 80% observed a single time. The sequencing sample was made of peripheral blood. The origin of the receptors is a man aged 50 or older who had recovered from COVID-19.

This clone was seen only once. The genes are TRBV5-8 and TRBJ2-1; TRBD2 matches at 7 bases. CDR3 size: 18 residues. V lost 8 bases, J lost 8 bases, and 25 bases stayed unmatched. From germline, CDR1 is SGHTS and CDR2 YDEGEE. The CDR3 sequence is CASPIGVGGSGLLDEQFF. The CDR3 nucleotides read TGTGCCAGTCCTATCGGCGTTGGCGGGAGCGGTCTTTTGGATGAGCAGTTCTTC. Full variable domain (remainder filled in from reference TRBV5-8 and TRBJ2-1): EAGVTQSPTHLIKTRGQQATLRCSPISGHTSVYWYQQALGLGLQFLLWYDEGEERNRGNFPPRFSGRQFPNYSSELNVNALELEDSALYLCASPIGVGGSGLLDEQFFGPGTRLTVL.

The chain uses TRBV15 and TRBJ2-3, with 8 bases matching TRBD2. The V gene end was trimmed by 10 bases and the J gene end by 6 bases; junction bases not matched to a gene: 15. The CDR3 has 15 residues. Germline CDR1 is LNHNV and CDR2 is YYDKDF (reference sequence). CDR3 sequence: CAIEREITGDDTQYF. In DNA form, the CDR3 reads TGTGCCATCGAGCGGGAGATTACGGGTGACGATACGCAGTATTTT.

The rearrangement joins TRBV13 to TRBJ2-1; TRBD2 might be the D (6 bases). This CDR3 has 16 residues. Trimming left V 6 bases short and J 2 bases short, with 17 bases between. Germline CDR1 and CDR2: PRHDT and FYEKMQ (reference sequence). The CDR3, as DNA: TGTGCCAGCAGTCATCGTGCTAGCGAGGCCTACAATGAGCAGTTCTTC. Translating gives CASSHRASEAYNEQFF. Complete variable domain (other parts from reference TRBV13 and TRBJ2-1): AAGVIQSPRHLIKEKRETATLKCYPIPRHDTVYWYQQGPGQDPQFLISFYEKMQSDKGSIPDRFSAQQFSDYHSELNMSSLELGDSALYFCASSHRASEAYNEQFFGPGTRLTVL.

V is TRBV28 and J is TRBJ2-1; 11 nucleotides align to TRBD2. Germline trimming cut 6 bases from V and 4 bases from J; bases unmatched to any gene: 11. CDR3 length equals 17 residues. In germline, CDR1 is MDHEN, CDR2 SYDVKM. CDR3 in DNA: TGTGCCAGCAGACTCCTAGGGACTAGCGGATCGTACAATGAGCAGTTCTTC. This gives the protein CASRLLGTSGSYNEQFF.

J is TRBJ1-2 and V is TRBV5-1, with a possible D match to TRBD1 (6 bases). CDR1 and CDR2 (germline): SGHRS, YFSETQ. The CDR3 spans 12 residues. V was pared by 5 bases and J by 5 bases, with 10 bases between. The CDR3 here is CASSFTGYGYTF. For the CDR3, the DNA is TGCGCCAGCAGTTTTACAGGGTATGGCTACACCTTC.

This clone was observed once. Germline is not matched at one junction end, which may reflect a read error. This chain connects TRBV7-9 to TRBJ1-1, with D unresolved. CDR1 SEHNR and CDR2 FQNEAQ come from the germline V gene (reference sequence). This CDR3 is built from 15 residues. The CDR3 loop is CASSLAPAVNTEAFF. The DNA for the CDR3 is TGTGCCAGCAGCCTAGCCCCGGCGGTGAACACTGAAGCTTTCTTT.

J is TRBJ1-3 and V is TRBV28; D ambiguous. With 8 bases removed from V and 0 bases from J, the gap between germline ends came to 11 bases. Germline CDR1 MDHEN, CDR2 SYDVKM. This CDR3 region has 14 residues. CDR3 nucleotides: TGTGCCAGCTCTCTTTCGAGCTCTGGAAACACCATATATTTT. Translating gives CASSLSSSGNTIYF.

This sequence joins TRBV6-6 and TRBJ2-7; D is unresolved. From germline, CDR1 is MNHNY and CDR2 SVGAGI (reference sequence). The CDR3 contains 12 residues. V shed 5 bases and J shed 8 bases, with 13 bases lying between them. This CDR3 is CASSTTLYQQYF. Written as DNA, the CDR3 is TGTGCCAGCAGTACCACCCTCTATCAGCAGTACTTC.

This clone has just one count. The rearrangement uses TRBV5-4 and TRBJ2-7; 10 nucleotides line up with TRBD1. V gave up 0 bases and J gave up 6 bases; unmatched junction bases: 6. This CDR3 comprises 15 residues. Germline CDR1 reads SGHNT; CDR2 reads YYREEE (reference sequence). CDR3 sequence reads: CASSLETGGIAEQYF. For the CDR3, the DNA is TGTGCCAGCAGCTTGGAGACAGGGGGCATAGCCGAGCAGTACTTC.

V usage is TRBV4-3 and J usage is TRBJ2-2; 8 bases align to TRBD2. The CDR3 loop spans 15 amino acids. V trimming: 2 bases; J trimming: 6 bases; junction bases outside the gene matches: 5. Germline V gene sequence: CDR1 LGHNA, CDR2 YSLEER. The CDR3 is CASSQTRTSPGELFF. For the CDR3, the DNA is TGCGCCAGCAGCCAAACCAGGACTAGCCCCGGGGAGCTGTTTTTT.

In its sample, this clone was seen once. For the CDR3, the DNA is TGTGCCAGCGTCAGGCCTGGGGCCAACGTCCTGACTTTC. Protein: CASVRPGANVLTF. The chain employs TRBV6-5 and TRBJ2-6, with D hard to call. The V and J ends lost 8 bases and 2 bases respectively, with 7 bases between them. From germline, CDR1 is MNHEY and CDR2 SVGAGI. The CDR3 runs 13 residues.

The chain combines TRBV12-2 with TRBJ2-1; the DNA was not compared with TRBD2, the D call given in the table. TRBV12-2 constitutes a pseudogene. The CDR3 spans 14 residues. CDR3 nucleotide sequence: TGTGCAAGTCGCCATCTAGCGGGAGCATTTGAGCAGTTCTTC. Protein product: CASRHLAGAFEQFF.

The V call is TRBV5-4, the J call TRBJ2-2; TRBD1 matches 8 bases. There are 14 residues in the CDR3. The trim removed 4 bases at V and 4 bases at J, leaving 3 bases unmatched. CDR1 is SGHNT, CDR2 YYREEE, per germline (reference sequence). This CDR3 is CASSVGTGTGELFF. The CDR3 region has the DNA TGTGCCAGCAGCGTAGGGACAGGCACCGGGGAGCTGTTTTTT. The whole variable domain, filled in from reference TRBV5-4 and TRBJ2-2, reads ETGVTQSPTHLIKTRGQQVTLRCSSQSGHNTVSWYQQALGQGPQFIFQYYREEENGRGNFPPRFSGLQFPNYSSELNVNALELDDSALYLCASSVGTGTGELFFGEGSRLTVL.

This clone was seen a few times. The gene calls are TRBV6-4 and TRBJ2-3, with 10 bases identical to TRBD2. J lost 1 base, V lost 5 bases, and 3 bases had no gene match. The germline V gene encodes CDR1 MRHNA and CDR2 SNTAGT. This CDR3 is 15 amino acids long. The CDR3 nucleotides are TGTGCCAGCAGTTGGACTAGCGGTGGCACAGATACGCAGTATTTT. The encoded protein is CASSWTSGGTDTQYF.

J is TRBJ2-7 and V is TRBV9, with D maybe TRBD2 (7 bases). The germline V gene encodes CDR1 SGDLS and CDR2 YYNGEE. CDR3 length equals 14 residues. V was trimmed by 4 bases and J by 5 bases, leaving 16 bases between them. The CDR3 sequence is CASSTEGGANEQYF. The DNA for the CDR3 is TGTGCCAGCAGCACCGAGGGGGGGGCAAACGAGCAGTACTTC.

The chain links TRBV11-1 to TRBJ2-6; D is unresolved. CDR1 is SGHAT and CDR2 is FQDESV in the germline V gene (reference sequence). Trimming pared 1 base from V and 0 bases from J, leaving 4 bases between. The CDR3 covers 15 residues. The CDR3 loop reads CASSLGDSGANVLTF. The CDR3, as DNA: TGTGCCAGCAGCTTAGGAGACTCTGGGGCCAACGTCCTGACTTTC. The variable domain in full, with the rest retrieved from reference TRBV11-1 and TRBJ2-6, is EAEVAQSPRYKITEKSQAVAFWCDPISGHATLYWYRQILGQGPELLVQFQDESVVDDSQLPKDRFSAERLKGVDSTLKIQPAELGDSAMYLCASSLGDSGANVLTFGAGSRLTVL.